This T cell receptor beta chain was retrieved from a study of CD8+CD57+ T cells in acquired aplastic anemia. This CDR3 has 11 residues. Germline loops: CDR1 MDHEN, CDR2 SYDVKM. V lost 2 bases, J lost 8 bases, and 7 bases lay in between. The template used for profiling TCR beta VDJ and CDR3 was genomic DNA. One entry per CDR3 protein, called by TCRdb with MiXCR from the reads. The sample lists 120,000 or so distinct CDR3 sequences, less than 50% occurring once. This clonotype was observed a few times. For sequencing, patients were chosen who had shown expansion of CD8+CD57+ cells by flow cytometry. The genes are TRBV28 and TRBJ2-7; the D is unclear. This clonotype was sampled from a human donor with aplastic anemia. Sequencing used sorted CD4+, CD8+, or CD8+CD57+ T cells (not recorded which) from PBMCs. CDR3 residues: CASSLQYKQYF. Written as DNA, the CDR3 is TGTGCCAGCAGTTTACAATACAAGCAGTACTTC. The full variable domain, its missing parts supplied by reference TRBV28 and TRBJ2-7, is DVKVTQSSRYLVKRTGEKVFLECVQDMDHENMFWYRQDPGLGLRLIYFSYDVKMKEKGDIPEGYSVSREKKERFSLILESASTNQTSMYLCASSLQYKQYFGPGTRLTVT.